This T cell receptor (beta chain) emerged from a study of T-cell reconstitution after alpha-beta-depleted transplantation in children. Study results and caveats: Counts and diversity of T cells one year after transplant came mostly from newly produced T cells. Some patients' high day-60 TCRbeta diversity was attributed to recipient cells surviving conditioning. Several hundred expanded graft clones reportedly gave rise to the alpha-beta T cells present about two months after transplant.

This clonotype appeared many times. Its antigen is as yet unknown. Preparation of the TCRbeta library was carried out with unique molecular identifiers. TCRdb reprocessed the PCR reads via MiXCR and lists one record per CDR3 protein. The repertoire holds under 250,000 distinct CDR3 sequences, with approximately 6.9% as singletons. V was cut by 4 bases and J by 0 bases, with 13 bases left in between. CDR1 and CDR2 (germline): KGHDR, SFDVKD. This CDR3 has 16 amino acids. The clonotype comes from a boy between 2 and 15 years old with acute lymphoblastic leukemia, due to receive a stem cell transplant. The gene calls are TRBV24-1 and TRBJ2-3, with TRBD2 as a possible D gene (6 bases). The specimen was PBMCs, collected before TCRalphabeta/CD19-depleted stem cell transplant. The CDR3 DNA reads as TGTGCCACCAGTGACCCCGGGACTCCTAGCACAGATACGCAGTATTTT. Amino acid sequence: CATSDPGTPSTDTQYF.